One sample yielded the 31 T cell receptor beta chains listed below, sequenced in a study of cytomegalovirus exposure and HLA in healthy donors. The assay was immunoSEQ multiplex PCR, and TCRdb's table has in-frame clones only and misses some. The sample lists approximately 190,000 clones; around four fifths were seen once. The specimen sequenced was PBMCs. These receptors came from a man aged 18 to 29 in good health and CMV-seropositive.

The chain employs TRBV30 and TRBJ2-7; TRBD2 aligns across 9 bases. This CDR3 is built from 14 residues. V trimming: 4 bases; J trimming: 6 bases; junction bases outside the gene matches: 10. CDR1 is GTSNPN and CDR2 is SVGIG in the germline V gene (reference sequence). The CDR3 reads CAWKVGREGREQYF. Written as DNA, the CDR3 is TGTGCCTGGAAAGTGGGGCGGGAGGGACGCGAGCAGTACTTC.

This chain joins TRBV10-1 and TRBJ1-5; 8 bases match TRBD1. V shed 10 bases, J shed 7 bases, and the junction held 12 bases outside the gene matches. The CDR3 has 14 amino acids. The germline V gene encodes CDR1 WNHNN and CDR2 SYGVQD (reference sequence). CDR3 coding DNA: TGCGCCACCCAAGACAGGGGTGTTTGGCAGCCCCAGCATTTT. Its translation is CATQDRGVWQPQHF.

The rearrangement uses TRBV11-2 and TRBJ2-3; a possible D gene is TRBD2 (7 bases). This CDR3 comprises 15 residues. V dropped 5 bases and J dropped 3 bases, with 15 bases sitting between them. CDR1 SGHAT and CDR2 FQNNGV come from the germline V gene. The CDR3 coding sequence is TGTGCCAGCAGCCGGAGAGGGGGGGAGACAGATACGCAGTATTTT. This translates into CASSRRGGETDTQYF.

This chain connects TRBV6-5 to TRBJ2-7; D is uncertain. The CDR3 consists of 13 residues. The V end lost 9 bases, the J end lost 7 bases, and 19 bases lay between the germline ends. CDR1 and CDR2 (germline): MNHEY, SVGAGI. The CDR3 region is CASRSQTFGEQYF. CDR3 bases: TGTGCCAGTAGAAGCCAAACATTCGGGGAGCAGTACTTC.

The V call is TRBV28, the J call TRBJ2-7, with 9 positions matching TRBD1. The CDR3 has 16 residues. The ends lost 4 bases at V and 4 bases at J; junction bases unmatched: 11. CDR1 and CDR2 (germline): MDHEN, SYDVKM. This CDR3 reads CASSSHRGQTMYEQYF. CDR3 nucleotide sequence: TGTGCCAGCAGTTCACACAGGGGGCAGACGATGTACGAGCAGTACTTC. Variable domain in full (rest from reference TRBV28 and TRBJ2-7): DVKVTQSSRYLVKRTGEKVFLECVQDMDHENMFWYRQDPGLGLRLIYFSYDVKMKEKGDIPEGYSVSREKKERFSLILESASTNQTSMYLCASSSHRGQTMYEQYFGPGTRLTVT.

Only one count was recorded for this clone. The gene calls are TRBV25-1 and TRBJ2-2, with 16 positions matching TRBD2. This CDR3 is 18 amino acids long. The V segment lost 7 bases and the J segment 5 bases; nucleotides outside the gene matches: 10. The germline gives CDR1 MGHDK, CDR2 SYGVNS. The CDR3 coding sequence is TGTGCCAGCAACCCCGGGACTAGCGGGAGGGGAAGGACCGGGGAGCTGTTTTTT. Protein product: CASNPGTSGRGRTGELFF. The full variable domain, its missing parts supplied by reference TRBV25-1 and TRBJ2-2, is EADIYQTPRYLVIGTGKKITLECSQTMGHDKMYWYQQDPGMELHLIHYSYGVNSTEKGDLSSESTVSRIRTEHFPLTLESARPSHTSQYLCASNPGTSGRGRTGELFFGEGSRLTVL.

V gene TRBV5-1 combines with J gene TRBJ1-2, with D maybe TRBD1 (6 bases). V lost 2 bases, J lost 3 bases, and 14 bases lay in between. The germline CDR1 and CDR2 sequences are SGHRS and YFSETQ. This CDR3 has 15 residues. The CDR3 here is CASSLDGQSYYGYTF. The CDR3 coding sequence is TGCGCCAGCAGCTTAGACGGACAGTCATACTATGGCTACACCTTC.

This clone was counted once. The rearrangement uses TRBV6-5 and TRBJ2-5, with a weak D call TRBD2 (5 bases). Germline V gives CDR1 MNHEY, CDR2 SVGAGI. Trimming shortened V by 0 bases and J by 4 bases, and 12 bases separated the two germline ends. This CDR3 contains 15 residues. The DNA for the CDR3 is TGTGCCAGCAGTTACTCGGTGGCTAGCAGAGAGACCCAGTACTTC. Protein sequence: CASSYSVASRETQYF.

The rearrangement links TRBV7-8 to TRBJ2-7, with a possible D match to TRBD1 (5 bases). Trimming took off 8 bases at V and 3 bases at J, with 17 bases between the two ends. The CDR3 consists of 14 residues. Germline V gene lookup returns CDR1 SGHVS and CDR2 FQNEAQ. The CDR3 region has the DNA TGTGCCAGCGGCAGGGATCTTTTTAACTACGAGCAGTACTTC. It encodes CASGRDLFNYEQYF. The full variable domain, with the rest looked up from reference TRBV7-8 and TRBJ2-7, is GAGVSQSPRYKVAKRGQDVALRCDPISGHVSLFWYQQALGQGPEFLTYFQNEAQLDKSGLPSDRFFAERPEGSVSTLKIQRTQQEDSAVYLCASGRDLFNYEQYFGPGTRLTVT.

The V gene is TRBV28, the J gene TRBJ1-2; D possibly corresponds to TRBD1 (5 bases). The CDR3 runs to 15 residues. CDR1 is MDHEN and CDR2 is SYDVKM in the germline V gene. V was clipped by 2 bases and J by 8 bases, with 18 bases between them. DNA for the CDR3: TGTGCCAGCAGTTTAAGGGGAACGCCCTTCTACGGCTACACCTTC. Protein: CASSLRGTPFYGYTF.

The V and J genes are TRBV9 and TRBJ2-5, with 12 bases identical to TRBD2. With V trimmed by 2 bases and J by 0 bases, 14 bases remained unmatched. Germline CDR1 and CDR2: SGDLS and YYNGEE. The CDR3 runs to 20 residues. The chain's CDR3 is CASSVGPGLAGEWDQETQYF. CDR3 DNA sequence: TGTGCCAGCAGCGTCGGACCGGGACTAGCGGGTGAGTGGGACCAAGAGACCCAGTACTTC.

The V gene is TRBV6-5, the J gene TRBJ2-1; D ambiguous. The CDR3 is 13 amino acids. Germline values: CDR1 MNHEY, CDR2 SVGAGI. V was clipped by 8 bases and J by 3 bases, with 11 bases between them. CDR3 amino acids: CASSFRLYNEQFF. The CDR3 DNA follows: TGTGCCAGCTCTTTTCGACTCTACAATGAGCAGTTCTTC.

This chain links TRBV11-3 with TRBJ2-1; D gene unclear. Trimming shortened V by 6 bases and J by 9 bases, and 12 bases separated the two germline ends. The CDR3 has 12 residues. CDR1 and CDR2 (germline): SGHNT, YENEEA. The CDR3 reads CASSKITGEQFF. CDR3 bases: TGTGCCAGCAGTAAGATCACCGGTGAGCAGTTCTTC.

This chain links TRBV23-1 with TRBJ1-2, with 7 bases that match TRBD1. TRBV23-1 is identified as an open reading frame with a role that is uncertain. The CDR3 totals 14 residues. V dropped 7 bases and J dropped 5; count of bases not matched to a gene: 10. CDR3 in DNA: TGCGCCAGCACCCTGACAGGGCCTCGGTATGGCTACACCTTC. It is translated as CASTLTGPRYGYTF.

The chain recombines TRBV9 with TRBJ2-1, with 14 bases aligning to TRBD2. Germline lookup yields CDR1 SGDLS and CDR2 YYNGEE. J was trimmed by 8 bases and V by 4 bases; bases with no gene match: 11. The CDR3 spans 17 residues. CDR3: CASSLSLGLAGEYEQFF. The CDR3, as DNA: TGTGCCAGCAGCCTCTCCCTGGGACTAGCGGGAGAGTATGAGCAGTTCTTC.

V and J are TRBV28 and TRBJ1-1; D is perhaps TRBD1 (6 bases). Trimming removed 3 bases at V and 10 bases at J, with 12 bases between. CDR3 length equals 12 residues. CDR1 and CDR2 (germline): MDHEN, SYDVKM. DNA for the CDR3: TGTGCCAGCAGTTTGGGGGGGCAAGGAGCTTTCTTT. Translation gives CASSLGGQGAFF.

This chain joins TRBV2 and TRBJ2-3, with 12 positions matching TRBD2. V lost 7 bases, J lost 2 bases, and 7 bases stayed unmatched. Per germline, CDR1 SNHLY and CDR2 FYNNEI. CDR3 length equals 16 residues. The CDR3 DNA is TGTGCCAGCAAACCTCTAGCGGGGGGGGACACAGATACGCAGTATTTT. It encodes CASKPLAGGDTDTQYF.

The chain combines TRBV28 with TRBJ1-5, with 10 bases aligning to TRBD1. J was trimmed by 6 bases and V by 6 bases; bases with no gene match: 8. Germline V lookup: CDR1 MDHEN, CDR2 SYDVKM. CDR3 size: 15 residues. The CDR3 spells CASSPGTGVGQPQHF. The CDR3 DNA sequence: TGTGCCAGCAGCCCCGGGACAGGGGTCGGTCAGCCCCAGCATTTT.

The chain uses TRBV6-5 and TRBJ2-3, with 7 nucleotides matching TRBD1. The V gene's germline CDR1 is MNHEY and CDR2 SVGAGI. Trimming took 5 bases from V and 8 from J; bases not matched to a gene: 13. This CDR3 is 15 amino acids long. CDR3 protein: CASSPPGDSLRTQYF. The DNA for the CDR3 is TGTGCCAGCAGTCCGCCAGGGGACAGCCTTCGTACGCAGTATTTT.

In its sample, this clone was seen many times. This chain joins TRBV11-2 and TRBJ1-1, with D perhaps matching TRBD1 (5 bases). The CDR3 is 15 amino acids. The V end was cut by 4 bases, the J end by 6 bases, with 18 bases between. CDR1 and CDR2 (germline): SGHAT, FQNNGV. The CDR3 coding sequence is TGTGCCAGCAGCTCACGTGGGTTAGGGGAGGCTGAAGCTTTCTTT. It codes for CASSSRGLGEAEAFF.

This clone was picked up one time. This chain uses TRBV14 with TRBJ1-2; weak D call: TRBD1 (6 bases). Germline lookup yields CDR1 SGHDN and CDR2 FVKESK. This CDR3 spans 13 amino acids. V lost 6 bases and J 4 bases, leaving 12 bases between the germline ends. Written as DNA, the CDR3 is TGTGCCAGCAGTCAGGGGACCATCTATGGCTACACCTTC. It specifies CASSQGTIYGYTF.

This clone came up once. The J gene is TRBJ2-2, the V gene TRBV30; tentative D call: TRBD1 (6 bases). The CDR3 sequence is 13 residues long. CDR1 and CDR2 from the germline V gene are GTSNPN and SVGIG (reference sequence). Deletions cut 5 bases from V and 3 bases from J, with 10 bases between. The CDR3 DNA reads as TGTGCCTGGCAGGGGTACGACACCGGGGAGCTGTTTTTT. Its translation is CAWQGYDTGELFF.

The CDR3 region has the DNA TGTGCCAGCAGCTTACTCGAGGGGAGGGCCTTCCACGAGCAGTACTTC. Residues: CASSLLEGRAFHEQYF. The chain recombines TRBV11-2 with TRBJ2-7; 7 bases match TRBD2. Trimming took 2 bases from V and 5 from J; bases not matched to a gene: 12. The CDR3 has 16 amino acids. Germline CDR1 is SGHAT and CDR2 is FQNNGV.

The genes are TRBV6-6 and TRBJ2-1, with 9 bases aligning to TRBD2. Per the germline V gene, CDR1 is MNHNY and CDR2 is SVGAGI (reference sequence). This CDR3 has 14 residues. J was trimmed by 7 bases and V by 4 bases; bases with no gene match: 5. CDR3 sequence reads: CASSSRLAVNEQFF. The CDR3 DNA is TGTGCCAGCAGTTCCCGACTAGCGGTTAATGAGCAGTTCTTC.

This clone was seen a handful of times. The V and J genes are TRBV6-5 and TRBJ2-1; the match to TRBD2 covers 7 bases. The CDR3 is made up of 13 amino acids. Germline CDR1 is MNHEY and CDR2 is SVGAGI. With V trimmed by 8 bases and J by 4 bases, 5 bases remained unmatched. The CDR3: CASCTSVYNEQFF. DNA of the CDR3: TGTGCCAGCTGCACTAGCGTGTACAATGAGCAGTTCTTC.

The chain is built from TRBV30 and TRBJ1-3; 7 positions agree with TRBD1. After removal of 8 bases from V and 4 bases from J, the junction contained 8 bases not matched to a gene. This CDR3 is built from 13 residues. Germline V CDR1 and CDR2: GTSNPN, SVGIG (reference sequence). CDR3 sequence reads: CAGDRAAGNTIYF. Here the CDR3 DNA reads TGTGCCGGTGACAGGGCAGCAGGAAACACCATATATTTT.

In its sample, this clone was seen a few times. The chain carries TRBV5-1 and TRBJ2-2, with 8 positions matching TRBD2. The CDR3 is 15 amino acids. V gave up 0 bases and J gave up 8 bases; unmatched junction bases: 6. The V gene's germline CDR1 is SGHRS and CDR2 YFSETQ. DNA of the CDR3: TGCGCCAGCAGCTTGGCCGTTAGCGGGAAAGGGGAGCTGTTTTTT. It is translated as CASSLAVSGKGELFF.

The chain joins TRBV28 to TRBJ2-4, with TRBD1 matching over 7 bases. The CDR3 spans 14 residues. CDR1 and CDR2 from the germline V gene are MDHEN and SYDVKM. With V trimmed by 6 bases and J by 5 bases, 7 bases remained unmatched. CDR3 DNA: TGTGCCAGCAGCTTCAGACAGGGTGAAAACATTCAGTACTTC. Translation: CASSFRQGENIQYF.

The chain combines TRBV19 with TRBJ1-5; D unresolved. Looked up from germline, CDR1 is LNHDA and CDR2 is SQIVND (reference sequence). The V gene lost 8 bases and the J gene lost 0 bases, with 14 bases spanning the gap. This CDR3 contains 15 residues. For the CDR3, the DNA is TGTGCCAGTCGGGGTGCATACTATAGCAATCAGCCCCAGCATTTT. Translation: CASRGAYYSNQPQHF.

The CDR3 region is CASSLSTGDNEQFF. The CDR3 DNA sequence: TGTGCCAGCAGCTTATCGACAGGGGACAATGAGCAGTTCTTC. The genes are TRBV7-9 and TRBJ2-1, with 8 bases fitting TRBD1. The V gene's germline CDR1 is SEHNR and CDR2 FQNEAQ (reference sequence). This CDR3 comprises 14 residues. The ends lost 2 bases at V and 5 bases at J; junction bases unmatched: 2.

This clone appeared a single time. The chain joins TRBV11-2 to TRBJ2-3; 10 positions match TRBD1. CDR3 length: 15 residues. Germline loops: CDR1 SGHAT, CDR2 FQNNGV. The trim removed 3 bases at V and 0 bases at J, leaving 0 bases unmatched. CDR3 nucleotide sequence: TGTGCCAGCAGCTTGGGACAGGGGAGCACAGATACGCAGTATTTT. This gives the protein CASSLGQGSTDTQYF. Complete variable domain (other parts from reference TRBV11-2 and TRBJ2-3): EAGVAQSPRYKIIEKRQSVAFWCNPISGHATLYWYQQILGQGPKLLIQFQNNGVVDDSQLPKDRFSAERLKGVDSTLKIQPAKLEDSAVYLCASSLGQGSTDTQYFGPGTRLTVL.